This passage covers 10 T cell receptor beta chains from one sample sequenced in a study of control samples from healthy donors and cancer patients. Produced via immunoSEQ multiplex PCR; TCRdb's table is partial and in-frame only. Its listing shows 150,000 to 200,000 clones. The sample taken for sequencing was blood. The receptors here all came from a woman in her 30s in good health.

CDR3 DNA sequence: TGTGCCAGCAGTCCTGTCGATCGGGACTCTGAAGCTTTCTTT. This encodes CASSPVDRDSEAFF. The rearrangement joins TRBV28 to TRBJ1-1; TRBD1 might be the D (5 bases). Germline CDR1 is MDHEN and CDR2 is SYDVKM. The CDR3 sequence is 14 residues long. V lost 5 bases and J lost 6, with 16 bases in between.

The V and J genes are TRBV27 and TRBJ2-7; unclear D gene. V was trimmed by 10 bases and J by 3 bases, leaving 7 bases between them. Germline CDR1 and CDR2: MNHEY and SMNVEV (reference sequence). The CDR3 spans 10 residues. CDR3 coding DNA: TGTGCCACCCCCTTCTACGAGCAGTACTTC. Amino acids: CATPFYEQYF.

The chain uses TRBV5-1 and TRBJ1-2, with D possibly matching TRBD1 (6 bases). The germline V gene encodes CDR1 SGHRS and CDR2 YFSETQ. The length of the CDR3 is 15 residues. The V and J ends lost 4 bases and 4 bases respectively, with 17 bases between them. The CDR3: CASSLGQEKAYGYTF. CDR3 bases: TGCGCCAGCAGCCTGGGACAAGAGAAAGCCTATGGCTACACCTTC.

This chain links TRBV7-2 with TRBJ1-4; 7 nucleotides align to TRBD1. This CDR3 has 15 residues. The junction had 10 bases not matched to a gene; V was cut back by 2 bases and J by 10 bases. The germline V gene has CDR1 SGHTA and CDR2 FQGNSA. As DNA, the CDR3 is TGTGCCAGCAGCTTAAGACAGGGCGGAGGTGGAAAACTGTTTTTT. Protein product: CASSLRQGGGGKLFF.

The chain carries TRBV6-1 and TRBJ2-7; the D is unclear. The CDR3 covers 14 residues. V lost 2 bases to trimming and J lost 0 bases, with 8 bases between them. Germline V gives CDR1 MNHNS, CDR2 SASEGT. The CDR3 nucleotides are TGTGCCAGCAGTGAATCCGGGTCCTCCTACGAGCAGTACTTC. It yields the protein CASSESGSSYEQYF.

The CDR3 spells CASSPMGGSYNEQFF. CDR3 in DNA: TGCGCCAGCAGCCCCATGGGCGGCTCGTACAATGAGCAGTTCTTC. This chain uses TRBV5-1 with TRBJ2-1; no firm D call. In germline, CDR1 is SGHRS, CDR2 YFSETQ. Trimming took 4 bases from V and 4 from J, leaving 15 bases between them. CDR3 length: 15 amino acids.

The V gene is TRBV18, the J gene TRBJ2-7; no clear D gene. The V gene lost 2 bases and the J gene lost 2 bases, with 4 bases spanning the gap. The germline V gene has CDR1 KGHSH and CDR2 LQKENI. CDR3 length: 12 amino acids. The CDR3 DNA is TGTGCCAGCTCACCATTGCCCTACGAGCAGTACTTC. It is translated as CASSPLPYEQYF.

The chain has TRBV7-8 and TRBJ1-5; 8 bases are a match to TRBD1. Unmatched junction bases numbered 6, after V lost 5 bases and J lost 3 bases. From germline, CDR1 is SGHVS and CDR2 FQNEAQ. This CDR3 has 15 amino acids. The CDR3: CASSRTGSDNQPQHF. DNA for the CDR3: TGTGCCAGCAGCAGGACAGGGTCGGACAATCAGCCCCAGCATTTT.

The rearrangement joins TRBV3-1 (or the pseudogene TRBV3-2) to TRBJ1-2; D is perhaps TRBD1 (5 bases). Germline CDR1 is LGHDT and CDR2 is YNNKEL (reference sequence). This CDR3 contains 16 residues. Deletions cut 2 bases from V and 4 bases from J, with 17 bases between. The CDR3 DNA sequence: TGTGCCAGCAGCCAATCCAGACAGCCCTTAACCTATGGCTACACCTTC. This codes for CASSQSRQPLTYGYTF.

The chain links TRBV9 to TRBJ2-1; D is ambiguous. The germline CDR1 and CDR2 sequences are SGDLS and YYNGEE. V was clipped by 0 bases and J by 4 bases, with 5 bases between them. The CDR3 covers 13 residues. CDR3 DNA sequence: TGTGCCAGCAGCGTAGACGGATACAATGAGCAGTTCTTC. Translated: CASSVDGYNEQFF.